Listed below are T cell receptor beta chains from one sample, sequenced in a study of shared clonotypes between healthy human individuals. Method: immunoSEQ multiplex PCR; TCRdb's copy keeps in-frame clones and lacks some. Of under 600,000 clones listed, approximately 95% are singletons. The source material was naive CD4+ T cells sorted from blood. The receptors shown here come from a woman aged 25 to 45 in good health. Both conserved end residues are part of each CDR3. D genes are given only for firm matches. Expanded clones are given a class, and other clones once, few, many or no size at all.

j_call clone_size d_call v_call cdr3_aa cdr3_nt
TRBJ1-5 NA NA TRBV7-2 CASSLGLTSYYSNQPQHF TGTGCCAGCAGCTTAGGGTTAACCTCTTACTATAGCAATCAGCCCCAGCATTTT
TRBJ2-6 NA TRBD1 TRBV19 CASRIGQAGANVLTF TGTGCCAGTAGGATTGGACAGGCTGGGGCCAACGTCCTGACTTTC
TRBJ2-3 once NA TRBV28 CASNYPYVGTQYF TGTGCCAGCAATTACCCGTATGTGGGTACGCAGTATTTT
TRBJ2-7 NA NA TRBV6-5 CASSYDGTTYEQYF TGTGCCAGCAGTTACGATGGGACAACCTACGAGCAGTACTTC
TRBJ2-2 NA NA TRBV7-2 CASSLYRNTGELFF TGTGCCAGCAGCTTATACAGAAACACCGGGGAGCTGTTTTTT
TRBJ2-1 once NA TRBV6-5 CASRSIGGEQFF TGTGCCAGCAGAAGTATCGGGGGTGAGCAGTTCTTC
TRBJ1-5 NA NA TRBV19 CASSKGQFNQPQHF TGTGCCAGTAGTAAAGGGCAGTTTAATCAGCCCCAGCATTTT
TRBJ1-1 once TRBD1 TRBV27 CASSFEGRGTEAFF TGTGCCAGCAGTTTCGAGGGCAGGGGGACTGAAGCTTTCTTT
TRBJ1-2 NA TRBD1 TRBV27 CASSLHRTGDDYYGYTF TGTGCCAGCAGTCTCCATCGGACAGGGGATGATTACTATGGCTACACCTTC
TRBJ2-7 NA NA TRBV27 CASKERSAGSYEQYF TGTGCCAGCAAAGAGCGGTCGGCAGGGTCCTACGAGCAGTACTTC
TRBJ2-1 NA TRBD2 TRBV10-3 CAISKAGGTNNEQFF TGTGCCATCAGTAAAGCGGGAGGGACCAACAATGAGCAGTTCTTC
TRBJ2-6 NA TRBD2 TRBV28 CASSRATKTSGNTGANVLTF TGTGCCAGCAGCCGAGCTACAAAGACTAGCGGGAACACTGGGGCCAACGTCCTGACTTTC
TRBJ1-1 NA TRBD1 TRBV10-3 CAIRRDSNTEAFF TGTGCCATCAGACGGGACAGTAACACTGAAGCTTTCTTT
TRBJ2-1 NA TRBD2 TRBV5-1 CASSLGTSGEGLDEQFF TGCGCCAGCAGCTTGGGGACTAGCGGGGAAGGGTTGGATGAGCAGTTCTTC
TRBJ1-1 NA NA TRBV5-4 CASSLSTGLNTEAFF TGTGCCAGCAGCTTGTCGACGGGGTTGAACACTGAAGCTTTCTTT
TRBJ2-3 NA TRBD2 TRBV10-3 CAISDLGRRGSGDTQYF TGTGCCATCAGTGACCTCGGGAGGCGCGGGAGTGGAGATACGCAGTATTTT
TRBJ1-1 NA NA TRBV6-5 CASSYSRGSNTEAFF TGTGCCAGCAGTTACTCTAGGGGATCGAACACTGAAGCTTTCTTT
TRBJ2-1 NA TRBD2 TRBV13 CASSLRGLAGGFEQFF TGTGCCAGCAGCTTACGGGGACTAGCGGGAGGGTTTGAGCAGTTCTTC
TRBJ2-1 NA NA TRBV11-3 CASSPRGGNNNEQFF TGTGCCAGCAGCCCCCGGGGCGGGAATAACAATGAGCAGTTCTTC
TRBJ2-1 NA TRBD1 TRBV5-1 CASSPGTGGGEQFF TGCGCCAGCAGCCCCGGGACAGGGGGCGGTGAGCAGTTCTTC
TRBJ2-3 NA NA TRBV6-1 CASSVQGGTDTQYF TGTGCCAGCAGTGTGCAGGGGGGAACAGATACGCAGTATTTT
TRBJ2-7 NA NA TRBV7-2 CASTEGGGPSYEQYF TGTGCCAGCACCGAAGGGGGAGGGCCTTCCTACGAGCAGTACTTC
TRBJ2-5 NA NA TRBV5-1 CASPPPGAAGQETQYF TGCGCCAGCCCTCCCCCGGGGGCGGCAGGTCAAGAGACCCAGTACTTC
TRBJ2-7 NA TRBD2 TRBV6-5 CASSYSLSGRTREQYF TGTGCCAGCAGTTACTCTCTAAGCGGGAGAACTCGCGAGCAGTACTTC
TRBJ1-4 NA NA TRBV5-6 CASSFGPQTHNEKLFF TGTGCCAGCAGCTTCGGGCCACAAACTCATAATGAAAAACTGTTTTTT
TRBJ1-3 NA NA TRBV27 CASSLSYRDSGNTIYF TGTGCCAGCAGTTTATCGTACAGGGACTCTGGAAACACCATATATTTT
TRBJ1-2 NA NA TRBV7-9 CASSPTGTHGYTF TGTGCCAGCAGCCCGACCGGGACCCATGGCTACACCTTC
TRBJ1-1 NA NA TRBV5-4 CASSLTGGTEAFF TGTGCCAGCAGCTTGACGGGAGGTACCGAAGCTTTCTTT
TRBJ2-7 NA TRBD2 TRBV7-8 CASSLLAGDYEQYF TGTGCCAGCAGTCTGTTGGCGGGGGACTACGAGCAGTACTTC
TRBJ1-4 NA NA TRBV7-8 CASSLTGPLNEKLFF TGTGCCAGCAGCTTAACAGGGCCCTTGAATGAAAAACTGTTTTTT
TRBJ2-3 NA NA TRBV18 CASSPQRARTDTQYF TGTGCCAGCTCACCCCAGAGGGCTCGCACAGATACGCAGTATTTT
TRBJ1-1 NA NA TRBV28 CASSLASLNTEAFF TGTGCCAGCAGTTTGGCCAGCTTGAACACTGAAGCTTTCTTT
TRBJ1-1 NA NA TRBV11-2 CASSVIKNTEAFF TGTGCCAGCAGCGTCATAAAGAACACTGAAGCTTTCTTT
TRBJ1-1 NA NA TRBV7-2 CASSSQGIGTEAFF TGTGCCAGCAGCTCGCAGGGCATCGGCACTGAAGCTTTCTTT
TRBJ2-1 NA TRBD2 TRBV9 CASSTRTSGPYNEQFF TGTGCCAGCAGCACCCGGACTAGCGGGCCCTACAATGAGCAGTTCTTC
TRBJ2-1 few NA TRBV7-9 CASVKGLHNEQFF TGTGCCAGCGTAAAGGGTTTACACAATGAGCAGTTCTTC
TRBJ2-1 once NA TRBV11-2 CASSLGPRGEEQFF TGTGCCAGCAGCTTAGGACCTCGCGGCGAGGAGCAGTTCTTC
TRBJ1-5 NA NA TRBV4-1 CASSLRLGAHGMGQPQHF TGCGCCAGCAGCCTGCGCCTGGGGGCACATGGAATGGGACAGCCCCAGCATTTT
TRBJ2-5 NA TRBD2 TRBV28 CASSYGTSGGYQETQYF TGTGCCAGCAGTTATGGGACTAGCGGAGGGTACCAAGAGACCCAGTACTTC
TRBJ1-1 NA NA TRBV29-1 CSVVRRMNTEAFF TGCAGCGTTGTAAGAAGAATGAACACTGAAGCTTTCTTT
TRBJ2-7 NA TRBD1 TRBV28 CASSLWGTGGSYEQYF TGTGCCAGCAGTTTATGGGGGACAGGGGGTTCCTACGAGCAGTACTTC
TRBJ1-5 NA TRBD1 TRBV27 CASSLNRGPGNQPQHF TGTGCCAGCAGTTTAAACAGGGGGCCCGGCAATCAGCCCCAGCATTTT
TRBJ2-3 NA TRBD2 TRBV14 CASSQGAAGTQYF TGTGCCAGCAGCCAAGGGGCAGCGGGAACGCAGTATTTT